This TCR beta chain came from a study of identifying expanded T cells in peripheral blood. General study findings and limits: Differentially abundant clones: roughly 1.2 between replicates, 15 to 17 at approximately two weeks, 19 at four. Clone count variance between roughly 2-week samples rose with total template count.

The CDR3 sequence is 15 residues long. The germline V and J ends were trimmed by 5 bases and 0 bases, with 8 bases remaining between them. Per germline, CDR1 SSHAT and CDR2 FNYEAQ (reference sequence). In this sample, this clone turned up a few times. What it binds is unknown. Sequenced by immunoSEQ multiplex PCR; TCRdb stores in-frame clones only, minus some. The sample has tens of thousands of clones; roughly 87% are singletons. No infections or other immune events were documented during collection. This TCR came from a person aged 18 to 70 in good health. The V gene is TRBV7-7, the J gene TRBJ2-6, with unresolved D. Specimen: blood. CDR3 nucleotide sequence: TGTGCCAGCAGCCCTGTTGGCTCTGGGGCCAACGTCCTGACTTTC. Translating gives CASSPVGSGANVLTF.